The 13 T cell receptor beta chains in this list originate from one sample, sequenced in a study of OX40 agonist ivuxolimab in advanced cancers. Library generation was performed with the immunoSEQ multiplex PCR assay. TCRdb mirrors the immuneACCESS table, restricted to in-frame sequences. Some clones are absent from its copies; in checked studies, under half trace to an unresolved V gene, and the reason for the others is unknown. A total of some 60,000 clones appear in this sample, under 90% of them only once. Roughly 2% of the sample rests with the top ten. The sequencing here drew on CD4+ or CD8+ T cells sorted from blood, taken in a trial of the OX40 agonist ivuxolimab. The receptors shown here come from an adult with an advanced solid tumor such as melanoma, head and neck, liver or kidney cancer.

The chain combines TRBV29-1 with TRBJ1-1; D perhaps matches TRBD1 (5 bases). The germline CDR1 and CDR2 sequences are SQVTM and ANQGSEA. The germline V and J ends were trimmed by 7 bases and 5 bases, with 14 bases remaining between them. This CDR3 has 12 residues. CDR3 DNA sequence: TGCAGCGCCTACGGGGGATTAACTGAAGCTTTCTTT. Residues: CSAYGGLTEAFF.

The gene calls are TRBV28 and TRBJ2-7; 7 nucleotides agree with TRBD2. The CDR3 consists of 15 residues. V trimming: 5 bases; J trimming: 5 bases; junction bases outside the gene matches: 12. The V gene's germline CDR1 is MDHEN and CDR2 SYDVKM. CDR3 DNA: TGTGCCAGCAGTCCCCCAAAAGCGGGGTCTCACGAGCAGTACTTC. Translation: CASSPPKAGSHEQYF.

The rearrangement uses TRBV11-2 and TRBJ1-2; weak D call: TRBD1 (5 bases). This CDR3 spans 12 amino acids. Germline values: CDR1 SGHAT, CDR2 FQNNGV. Trimming removed 5 bases from V and 8 bases from J, with 12 bases in between. Written as DNA, the CDR3 is TGTGCCAGCAGCCCATGGGGGTTGGGCTACACCTTC. Translating it yields CASSPWGLGYTF.

In its sample, this clone was seen once. The chain employs TRBV28 and TRBJ1-2; TRBD1 matches at 8 bases. Per the germline V gene, CDR1 is MDHEN and CDR2 is SYDVKM. The trim removed 5 bases at V and 4 bases at J, leaving 6 bases unmatched. The CDR3 is made up of 14 amino acids. This chain's CDR3 is CASSVTGAIYGYTF. For the CDR3, the DNA is TGTGCCAGCAGTGTGACAGGGGCCATCTATGGCTACACCTTC.

This clone was observed a handful of times. The rearrangement uses TRBV7-9 and TRBJ1-1, with D hard to call. Germline V lookup: CDR1 SEHNR, CDR2 FQNEAQ (reference sequence). V lost 5 bases, J lost 1 base, and 17 bases lay in between. The CDR3 length is 16 residues. The CDR3 coding sequence is TGTGCCAGCAGCCTCAAGCGATCGGTTTCGAACACTGAAGCTTTCTTT. Translating it yields CASSLKRSVSNTEAFF. Complete variable domain (other parts from reference TRBV7-9 and TRBJ1-1): DTGVSQNPRHKITKRGQNVTFRCDPISEHNRLYWYRQTLGQGPEFLTYFQNEAQLEKSRLLSDRFSAERPKGSFSTLEIQRTEQGDSAMYLCASSLKRSVSNTEAFFGQGTRLTVV.

The chain has TRBV6-5 and TRBJ2-7; a weak D match, TRBD2 (6 bases). The CDR3 is 14 residues long. Germline CDR1 and CDR2: MNHEY and SVGAGI. Between the trimmed V and J ends, which lost 6 bases and 0 bases, there was a span of 12 bases. CDR3 coding DNA: TGTGCCAGCAGCCCACCGGGGGTCTCCTACGAGCAGTACTTC. Encoded protein: CASSPPGVSYEQYF.

This rearrangement joins TRBV29-1 to TRBJ1-2; possible D gene TRBD1, 5 bases. Germline V gives CDR1 SQVTM, CDR2 ANQGSEA. Between the trimmed V and J ends, which lost 3 bases and 4 bases, there was a span of 9 bases. The CDR3 is 12 residues long. CDR3 nucleotide sequence: TGCAGCGTTGATTCGGGGGGCTATGGCTACACCTTC. This encodes CSVDSGGYGYTF.

The chain has TRBV5-6 and TRBJ2-5; possible D gene TRBD2, 6 bases. This CDR3 has 14 amino acids. Germline V gene lookup returns CDR1 SGHDT and CDR2 YYEEEE. The V gene lost 5 bases and the J gene lost 2 bases, with 13 bases spanning the gap. CDR3 sequence (DNA): TGTGCCAGCAGTTTTGGACTACAACAAGAGACCCAGTACTTC. Translated: CASSFGLQQETQYF.

V is TRBV7-2 and J is TRBJ2-7, with D possibly matching TRBD2 (5 bases). V lost 2 bases, J lost 2 bases, and 10 bases lay in between. The CDR3 spans 14 residues. Germline values: CDR1 SGHTA, CDR2 FQGNSA. CDR3 in DNA: TGTGCCAGCAGCTTATTTGCAGCGGCCTACGAGCAGTACTTC. Translated: CASSLFAAAYEQYF.

V usage is TRBV2 and J usage is TRBJ2-7; D might be TRBD1 (6 bases). In germline, CDR1 is SNHLY, CDR2 FYNNEI. This CDR3 comprises 16 residues. V lost 9 bases and J lost 2, with 23 bases in between. Here the CDR3 DNA reads TGTGCCAGTCTCTCATGGGGGCTAGCATACACCTACGAGCAGTACTTC. Its protein is CASLSWGLAYTYEQYF.

The chain recombines TRBV6-1 with TRBJ1-3; D remains unclear. Trimming cost V 1 base and J 0 bases, with 7 bases left between them. The length of the CDR3 is 15 residues. Germline values: CDR1 MNHNS, CDR2 SASEGT. The CDR3 region is CASSEDRVSGNTIYF. CDR3 DNA sequence: TGTGCCAGCAGTGAAGATCGGGTCTCTGGAAACACCATATATTTT.

The rearrangement joins TRBV5-1 to TRBJ2-7; 11 bases match TRBD2. J lost 6 bases, V lost 1 base, and 6 bases had no gene match. The CDR3 totals 15 residues. The germline V gene has CDR1 SGHRS and CDR2 YFSETQ. The CDR3 sequence is CASSLLAGGSSEQYF. The CDR3 nucleotides are TGCGCCAGCAGCTTGCTAGCGGGAGGATCATCCGAGCAGTACTTC. Full variable domain (rest looked up from reference TRBV5-1 and TRBJ2-7): KAGVTQTPRYLIKTRGQQVTLSCSPISGHRSVSWYQQTPGQGLQFLFEYFSETQRNKGNFPGRFSGRQFSNSRSEMNVSTLELGDSALYLCASSLLAGGSSEQYFGPGTRLTVT.

The chain links TRBV7-2 to TRBJ2-7; TRBD1 might be the D (5 bases). The CDR3 runs to 16 residues. Trimming removed 5 bases at V and 5 bases at J, with 22 bases between. Germline V gives CDR1 SGHTA, CDR2 FQGNSA. CDR3 residues: CASSTWGSTSADEQYF. The CDR3 region has the DNA TGTGCCAGCAGCACTTGGGGCTCCACGTCGGCGGACGAGCAGTACTTC.